This is a list of T cell receptor beta chains from one sample in a study of Tregs in tolerant kidney transplant recipients. Assay: immunoSEQ multiplex PCR; the TCRdb copy retains only in-frame clones and omits some. This table has 200,000 to 300,000 clones, approximately 84% appearing once. Specimen: CD4+ T cells from blood. Receptors were obtained from a human donor in good health. CDR3s include the opening cysteine and the closing phenylalanine or tryptophan. The D gene is left open where the match is weak. Part of the rows lack a size; the others show once, few, many or a class for expanded clones.

j_gene: TRBJ2-7; len: 14; d_gene: TRBD1; v_gene: TRBV10-3; abundance: .; CDR3nt: TGTGCCATCAGAACAGACAGGGGCGCCTACGAGCAGTACTTC; CDR3aa: CAIRTDRGAYEQYF
j_gene: TRBJ2-2; len: 15; d_gene: .; v_gene: TRBV5-1; abundance: .; CDR3nt: TGCGCCAGCAGCTTGGTCCACGCGAACACCGGGGAGCTGTTTTTT; CDR3aa: CASSLVHANTGELFF
j_gene: TRBJ2-5; len: 18; d_gene: TRBD2; v_gene: TRBV5-1; abundance: .; CDR3nt: TGCGCCAGCAGCTTGGCTCTAGCGGGAGGGGCGTACCAAGAGACCCAGTACTTC; CDR3aa: CASSLALAGGAYQETQYF
j_gene: TRBJ2-3; len: 11; d_gene: .; v_gene: TRBV2; abundance: .; CDR3nt: TGTGCCAAACAAAACACAGATACGCAGTATTTT; CDR3aa: CAKQNTDTQYF
j_gene: TRBJ1-2; len: 15; d_gene: .; v_gene: TRBV18; abundance: once; CDR3nt: TGTGCCAGCTCACCGTACGACAGGCCCCTTGGAGGCTACACCTTC; CDR3aa: CASSPYDRPLGGYTF
j_gene: TRBJ2-1; len: 13; d_gene: .; v_gene: TRBV19; abundance: .; CDR3nt: TGTGCCAGTGCAGTGAGCTCCTACAATGAGCAGTTCTTC; CDR3aa: CASAVSSYNEQFF
j_gene: TRBJ1-2; len: 14; d_gene: .; v_gene: TRBV25-1; abundance: .; CDR3nt: TGTGCCAGCAGTGAAACGCACAGTTGGGCTGGCTACACCTTC; CDR3aa: CASSETHSWAGYTF
j_gene: TRBJ2-2; len: 17; d_gene: TRBD2; v_gene: TRBV7-6; abundance: .; CDR3nt: TGTGCCAGCAGCTTGGCTAGCGGGAGTTTGTACACCGGGGAGCTGTTTTTT; CDR3aa: CASSLASGSLYTGELFF
j_gene: TRBJ2-7; len: 13; d_gene: TRBD1; v_gene: TRBV6-5; abundance: .; CDR3nt: TGTGCCAGCAGCCGCAACAGGGGCTACGAGCAGTACTTC; CDR3aa: CASSRNRGYEQYF
j_gene: TRBJ2-2; len: 13; d_gene: .; v_gene: TRBV5-1; abundance: .; CDR3nt: TGCGCCAGCAGCTCCAACCAGGATGGGGAGCTGTTTTTT; CDR3aa: CASSSNQDGELFF
j_gene: TRBJ2-1; len: 21; d_gene: TRBD2; v_gene: TRBV18; abundance: .; CDR3nt: TGTGCCAGCTCACCACCGTCCCAGACTAGCGGGAGGGCCGGACGGTCCAATGAGCAGTTCTTC; CDR3aa: CASSPPSQTSGRAGRSNEQFF
j_gene: TRBJ2-2; len: 17; d_gene: TRBD2; v_gene: TRBV4-1; abundance: .; CDR3nt: TGCGCCAGCAGCCCAATTAGCGGGAGGCCGAACACCAGGGAGCTGTTTTTT; CDR3aa: CASSPISGRPNTRELFF
j_gene: TRBJ2-5; len: 12; d_gene: .; v_gene: TRBV30; abundance: few; CDR3nt: TGTGCCTGGAGTGTAGTCCGAGAGACCCAGTACTTC; CDR3aa: CAWSVVRETQYF
j_gene: TRBJ2-7; len: 13; d_gene: TRBD2; v_gene: TRBV6-5; abundance: .; CDR3nt: TGTGCCAGCAGCCCCGGGACTAGAGTCGAGCAGTACTTC; CDR3aa: CASSPGTRVEQYF
j_gene: TRBJ2-3; len: 16; d_gene: .; v_gene: TRBV5-8; abundance: .; CDR3nt: TGTGCCAGCAGCCCCCCTTTTGTCGCAGGCACAGATACGCAGTATTTT; CDR3aa: CASSPPFVAGTDTQYF
j_gene: TRBJ2-2; len: 16; d_gene: TRBD1; v_gene: TRBV11-2; abundance: once; CDR3nt: TGTGCCAGCAGCTATGACAGGGGGCGAGGCCCCGGGGAGCTGTTTTTT; CDR3aa: CASSYDRGRGPGELFF
j_gene: TRBJ1-4; len: 14; d_gene: .; v_gene: TRBV4-1; abundance: .; CDR3nt: TGCGCCAGCAGCCATCAGGAAGTAGGTGAAAAACTGTTTTTT; CDR3aa: CASSHQEVGEKLFF
j_gene: TRBJ2-6; len: 16; d_gene: .; v_gene: TRBV18; abundance: .; CDR3nt: TGTGCCAGCTCCACCAACACCGGGCCGGGGGCCAACGTCCTGACTTTC; CDR3aa: CASSTNTGPGANVLTF
j_gene: TRBJ1-3; len: 18; d_gene: TRBD1; v_gene: TRBV4-1; abundance: .; CDR3nt: TGCGCCAGCAGCCATTTCTTAACTACAGGGGTGGAAGGAAACACCATATATTTT; CDR3aa: CASSHFLTTGVEGNTIYF
j_gene: TRBJ1-6; len: 15; d_gene: TRBD1; v_gene: TRBV9; abundance: .; CDR3nt: TGTGCCAGCAGCGTAGCGGGGACAGGGGCTTCACCCCTCCACTTT; CDR3aa: CASSVAGTGASPLHF
j_gene: TRBJ2-7; len: 15; d_gene: .; v_gene: TRBV16; abundance: .; CDR3nt: TGTGCCAGCAGCCAGGTCCAGGGGTCCTCCTACGAGCAGTACTTC; CDR3aa: CASSQVQGSSYEQYF
j_gene: TRBJ2-3; len: 16; d_gene: TRBD2; v_gene: TRBV11-3; abundance: once; CDR3nt: TGTGCCAGCAGCTTAGATGGGGCGGGGGGCTTGGATACGCAGTATTTT; CDR3aa: CASSLDGAGGLDTQYF
j_gene: TRBJ2-2; len: 15; d_gene: TRBD1; v_gene: TRBV9; abundance: .; CDR3nt: TGTGCCAGCAGCCCAGGACAGGGGTGGGCGGGGGAGCTGTTTTTT; CDR3aa: CASSPGQGWAGELFF